This entry describes one T cell receptor beta chain. Authors' analysis steps: Researchers report that nucleated cell counts were estimated from reference gene primer amplification. The table came from immunoSEQ multiplex PCR; TCRdb's copy has only in-frame clones and leaves some out. V, J and clone size are taken as reported in that table, and D and trimming were inferred from the DNA itself. Counted here are some 170,000 clones, 90% occurring once; the ten biggest clones make up roughly a sixth. Germline V gene data show CDR1 as LNHDA and CDR2 as SQIVND (reference sequence). The junction had 6 bases not matched to a gene; V was cut back by 1 base and J by 9 bases. The CDR3 runs to 14 residues. These data come from a study of blood T cell repertoires in COVID-19. Study details: The study drew acute and convalescent COVID-19 samples from the United States, Italy and Spain.

This chain uses TRBV19 with TRBJ2-1, with 7 bases matching TRBD1. Sequencing used peripheral blood. This TCR was sampled from a man aged 60 to 75 with active or convalescent COVID-19. CDR3: CASSIGQGVGEQFF. The CDR3 DNA follows: TGTGCCAGTAGTATAGGCCAGGGGGTTGGTGAGCAGTTCTTC.